This T cell receptor beta chain was sequenced during a study of blood T cell repertoires in COVID-19. Study in general: Samples taken during acute and convalescent COVID-19 were collected in the United States, Italy and Spain. PBMCs, B-cell-depleted T cells, or T cells were the source of the cDNA or gDNA that made up the material.

Using immunoSEQ multiplex PCR, the repertoire was profiled, and TCRdb retains in-frame clones only, with some absent. Of about 380,000 clones in the sample, 88% were seen once. Germline V lookup: CDR1 MNHNY, CDR2 SVGAGI (reference sequence). V shed 6 bases and J 4 bases; nucleotides not matched to a gene: 6. The CDR3 extends over 14 amino acids. Participants, 18 to 89 years old, spanned around 26 US areas. Either two negative PCRs, clearance, or symptom resolution qualified Cohort 3 donors as recovered. What was sequenced was PBMCs or T cells enriched from blood (not recorded which). This sequence originates from a woman younger than 30 who had recovered from COVID-19. V usage is TRBV6-6 and J usage is TRBJ1-5, with 7 bases matching TRBD1. In nucleotides, the CDR3 is TGTGCCAGCAGGCTGGGGACAGCAAATCAGCCCCAGCATTTT. This codes for CASRLGTANQPQHF.